The rows below give T cell receptor beta chains drawn from one sample of a study of cytomegalovirus exposure and HLA in healthy donors. Assay: immunoSEQ multiplex PCR; the TCRdb copy retains only in-frame clones and omits some. The data show 100,000 to 150,000 clones, with approximately 82% seen just once and 2.5% to 3% held by the top ten. The sequenced material came from PBMCs. Receptors originate from a woman younger than 35 in good health and CMV-seropositive. CDR3s include the opening cysteine and the closing phenylalanine or tryptophan. The D gene is left open where the match is weak. Clone sizes are given selectively: once, few, many, or a class where the clone is expanded.

clone size | D gene | J gene | CDR3 length | V gene | CDR3 protein | CDR3 DNA
- | TRBD1 | TRBJ2-5 | 17 | TRBV28 | CASSRRGHPNKQETQYF | TGTGCCAGCAGCCGCAGGGGGCATCCCAACAAGCAAGAGACCCAGTACTTC
- | - | TRBJ2-1 | 14 | TRBV15 | CATSRLGLINEQFF | TGTGCCACCAGCCGTCTTGGACTGATCAATGAGCAGTTCTTC
few | - | TRBJ1-1 | 15 | TRBV5-4 | CASSRTAFKNTEAFF | TGTGCCAGCAGCAGGACAGCTTTTAAGAACACTGAAGCTTTCTTT
- | - | TRBJ2-3 | 14 | TRBV5-1 | CASSPGGRWDTQYF | TGCGCCAGCAGTCCCGGGGGGCGGTGGGATACGCAGTATTTT
- | - | TRBJ2-3 | 15 | TRBV12-5 | CASGLVLTGTDTQYF | TGTGCTAGTGGTTTGGTACTTACGGGCACAGATACGCAGTATTTT
few | - | TRBJ1-5 | 17 | TRBV18 | CASSQRKGRNSNQPQHF | TGTGCCAGCTCACAGAGGAAAGGGAGGAATAGCAATCAGCCCCAGCATTTT
- | TRBD1 | TRBJ2-5 | 15 | TRBV19 | CASRSLQGAGETQYF | TGTGCCAGTAGATCACTTCAGGGGGCGGGCGAGACCCAGTACTTC
- | TRBD1 | TRBJ2-7 | 15 | TRBV15 | CATSDTGTGGYEQYF | TGTGCCACCAGCGACACCGGGACAGGGGGCTACGAGCAGTACTTC
- | - | TRBJ1-3 | 13 | TRBV29-1 | CSAERGSGNTIYF | TGCAGCGCCGAAAGGGGGTCCGGAAACACCATATATTTT
- | - | TRBJ1-2 | 14 | TRBV7-8 | CASSLEGLNYGYTF | TGTGCCAGCAGCTTAGAGGGACTCAACTATGGCTACACCTTC
- | TRBD2 | TRBJ2-7 | 13 | TRBV12-5 | CASGLGTSDEQYF | TGTGCTAGTGGTTTGGGGACTAGCGACGAGCAGTACTTC
- | TRBD1 | TRBJ1-4 | 15 | TRBV19 | CASSIGGQGSEKLFF | TGTGCCAGTAGTATAGGAGGACAGGGAAGTGAAAAACTGTTTTTT
- | TRBD1 | TRBJ2-3 | 17 | TRBV7-3 | CASSLGGGQGFADTQYF | TGTGCCAGCAGCCTTGGGGGGGGACAGGGGTTCGCAGATACGCAGTATTTT
- | TRBD1 | TRBJ2-2 | 15 | TRBV5-1 | CASSPGQGDLGELFF | TGCGCCAGCAGTCCGGGACAGGGTGATCTCGGGGAGCTGTTTTTT
once | - | TRBJ1-3 | 15 | TRBV5-8 | CASSFGLASGNTIYF | TGTGCCAGCAGCTTTGGCCTGGCCTCTGGAAACACCATATATTTT
- | - | TRBJ2-2 | 14 | TRBV18 | CASQGLGHTGELFF | TGTGCCAGCCAGGGGTTGGGACACACCGGGGAGCTGTTTTTT
- | TRBD1 | TRBJ2-7 | 19 | TRBV11-2 | CASSVIGDSPIVSSYEQYF | TGTGCCAGCAGCGTAATAGGGGACAGCCCTATAGTTAGCTCCTACGAGCAGTACTTC
- | - | TRBJ1-1 | 14 | TRBV5-1 | CASSYDPGGTEAFF | TGCGCCAGCAGCTACGATCCGGGGGGCACTGAAGCTTTCTTT
- | TRBD1 | TRBJ2-1 | 15 | TRBV6-5 | CASSYLRTGENEQFF | TGTGCCAGCAGTTATCTCAGGACAGGGGAAAATGAGCAGTTCTTC